Described below is a single T cell receptor (beta chain) sequence and its context. The V and J ends lost 2 bases and 5 bases, in that order; junction bases with no gene match: 8. Germline V gene lookup returns CDR1 SGHRS and CDR2 YFSETQ. The CDR3 runs 16 residues. In the original workflow: Estimates of nucleated cell counts were drawn from the amplification of reference gene primers. The method was immunoSEQ multiplex PCR; TCRdb's version includes in-frame clones alone and lacks a portion of them. The DNA gave D and trimming, while V, J and clone size come from that table. The sample has 350,000 or so clones; about four fifths are singletons. The data stem from a study of blood T cell repertoires in COVID-19. Background on the study: Whether acute or convalescent, the COVID-19 samples came from the United States, Italy and Spain. T cells, B-cell-depleted T cells, or PBMCs supplied cDNA or gDNA.

Sequences were obtained from peripheral blood. The chain employs TRBV5-1 and TRBJ2-3; TRBD2 aligns across 10 bases. This clonotype originated in a man under 40 with active or convalescent COVID-19. CDR3 in amino acids: CASSFSSGRPRDTQYF. Written as DNA, the CDR3 is TGCGCCAGCAGCTTTAGTAGCGGGAGGCCTAGAGATACGCAGTATTTT.